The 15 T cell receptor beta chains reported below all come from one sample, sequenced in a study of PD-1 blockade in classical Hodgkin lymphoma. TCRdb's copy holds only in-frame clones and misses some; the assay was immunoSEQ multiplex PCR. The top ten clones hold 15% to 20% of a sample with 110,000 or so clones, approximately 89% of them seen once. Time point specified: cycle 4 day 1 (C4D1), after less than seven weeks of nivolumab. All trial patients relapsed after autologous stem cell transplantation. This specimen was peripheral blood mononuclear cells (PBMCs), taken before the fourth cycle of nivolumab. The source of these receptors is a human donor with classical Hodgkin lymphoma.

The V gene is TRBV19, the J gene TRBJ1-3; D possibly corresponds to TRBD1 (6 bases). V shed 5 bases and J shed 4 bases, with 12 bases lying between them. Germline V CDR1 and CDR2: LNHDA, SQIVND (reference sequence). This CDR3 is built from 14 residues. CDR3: CASSSGQSGNTIYF. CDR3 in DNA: TGTGCCAGTAGTTCCGGACAGTCGGGAAACACCATATATTTT.

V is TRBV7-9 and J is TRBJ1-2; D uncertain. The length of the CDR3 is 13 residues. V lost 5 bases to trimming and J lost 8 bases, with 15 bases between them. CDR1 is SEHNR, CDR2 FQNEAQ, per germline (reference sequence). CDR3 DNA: TGTGCCAGCAGCCTTGATGGGCGGAGAGGCTACACCTTC. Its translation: CASSLDGRRGYTF.

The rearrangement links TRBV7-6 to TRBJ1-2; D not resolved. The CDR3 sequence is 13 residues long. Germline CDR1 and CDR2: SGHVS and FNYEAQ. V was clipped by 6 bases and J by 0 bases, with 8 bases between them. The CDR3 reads CASSSDANYGYTF. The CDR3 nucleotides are TGTGCCAGCAGTTCTGACGCTAACTATGGCTACACCTTC.

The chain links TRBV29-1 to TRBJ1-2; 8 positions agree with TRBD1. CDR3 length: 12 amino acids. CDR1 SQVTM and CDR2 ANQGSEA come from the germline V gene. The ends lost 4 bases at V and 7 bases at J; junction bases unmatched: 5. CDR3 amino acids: CSVGGQGGGYTF. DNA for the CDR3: TGCAGCGTTGGTGGACAGGGAGGTGGCTACACCTTC. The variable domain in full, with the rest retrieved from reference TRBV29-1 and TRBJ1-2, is SAVISQKPSRDICQRGTSLTIQCQVDSQVTMMFWYRQQPGQSLTLIATANQGSEATYESGFVIDKFPISRPNLTFSTLTVSNMSPEDSSIYLCSVGGQGGGYTFGSGTRLTVV.

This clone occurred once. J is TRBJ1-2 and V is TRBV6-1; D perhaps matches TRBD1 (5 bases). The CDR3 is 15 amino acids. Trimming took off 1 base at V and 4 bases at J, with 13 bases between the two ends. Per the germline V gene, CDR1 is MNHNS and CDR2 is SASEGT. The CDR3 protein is CASSEVGPGPYGYTF. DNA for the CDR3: TGTGCCAGCAGTGAAGTAGGGCCGGGACCCTATGGCTACACCTTC.

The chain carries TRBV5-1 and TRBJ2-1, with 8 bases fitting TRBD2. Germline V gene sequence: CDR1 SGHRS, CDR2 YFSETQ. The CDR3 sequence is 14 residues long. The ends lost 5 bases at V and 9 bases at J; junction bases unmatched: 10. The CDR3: CASSSQRGLGEQFF. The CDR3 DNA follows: TGCGCCAGCAGTTCCCAGCGGGGGCTGGGTGAGCAGTTCTTC. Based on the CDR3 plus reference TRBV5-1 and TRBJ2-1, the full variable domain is KAGVTQTPRYLIKTRGQQVTLSCSPISGHRSVSWYQQTPGQGLQFLFEYFSETQRNKGNFPGRFSGRQFSNSRSEMNVSTLELGDSALYLCASSSQRGLGEQFFGPGTRLTVL.

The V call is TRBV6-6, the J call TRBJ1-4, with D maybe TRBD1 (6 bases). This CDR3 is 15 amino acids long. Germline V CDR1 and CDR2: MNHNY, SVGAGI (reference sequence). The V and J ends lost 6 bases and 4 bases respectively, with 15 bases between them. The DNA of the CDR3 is TGTGCCAGCAGCCTCGCCGGGGGGCTTAATGAAAAACTGTTTTTT. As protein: CASSLAGGLNEKLFF.

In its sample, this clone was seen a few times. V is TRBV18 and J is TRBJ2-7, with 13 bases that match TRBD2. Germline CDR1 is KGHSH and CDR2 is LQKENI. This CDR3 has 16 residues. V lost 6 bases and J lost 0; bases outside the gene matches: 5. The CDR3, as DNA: TGTGCCAGCTCGCCGGGACTAGCGGGGAACTCCTACGAGCAGTACTTC. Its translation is CASSPGLAGNSYEQYF.

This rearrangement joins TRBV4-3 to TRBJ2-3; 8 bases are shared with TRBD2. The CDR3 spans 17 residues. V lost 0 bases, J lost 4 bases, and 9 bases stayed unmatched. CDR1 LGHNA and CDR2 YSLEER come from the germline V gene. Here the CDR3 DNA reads TGCGCCAGCAGCCAAGATTCGGGGGGGGCAATCGCAGATACGCAGTATTTT. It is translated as CASSQDSGGAIADTQYF.

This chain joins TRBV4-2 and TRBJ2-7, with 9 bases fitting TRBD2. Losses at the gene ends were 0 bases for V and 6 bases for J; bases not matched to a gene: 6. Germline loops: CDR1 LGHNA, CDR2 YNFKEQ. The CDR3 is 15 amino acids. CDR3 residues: CASSQEPSGISEQYF. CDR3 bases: TGTGCCAGCAGCCAAGAGCCTAGCGGGATTAGCGAGCAGTACTTC.

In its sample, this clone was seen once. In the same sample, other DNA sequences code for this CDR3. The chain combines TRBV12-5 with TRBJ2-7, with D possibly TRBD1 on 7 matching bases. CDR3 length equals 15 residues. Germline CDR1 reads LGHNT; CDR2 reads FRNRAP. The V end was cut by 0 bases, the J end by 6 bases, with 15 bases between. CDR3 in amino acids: CASGLVSGGTAEQYF. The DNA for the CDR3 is TGTGCTAGTGGTTTGGTCTCAGGGGGGACTGCCGAGCAGTACTTC.

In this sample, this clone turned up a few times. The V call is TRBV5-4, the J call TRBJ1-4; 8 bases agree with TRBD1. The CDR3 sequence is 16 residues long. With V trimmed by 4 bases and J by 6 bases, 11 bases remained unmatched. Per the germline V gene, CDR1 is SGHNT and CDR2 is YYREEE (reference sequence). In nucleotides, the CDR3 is TGTGCCAGCAGCCCCATACCAGGGGGCTTAGATGAAAAACTGTTTTTT. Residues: CASSPIPGGLDEKLFF.

The CDR3 loop reads CASSPGLASYEQYF. CDR3 bases: TGCGCCAGCAGCCCGGGACTTGCCTCCTACGAGCAGTACTTC. The rearrangement links TRBV4-3 to TRBJ2-7; the D gene is possibly TRBD2 (6 bases). The germline V gene has CDR1 LGHNA and CDR2 YSLEER. Trimming shortened V by 4 bases and J by 0 bases, and 10 bases separated the two germline ends. This CDR3 contains 14 residues.

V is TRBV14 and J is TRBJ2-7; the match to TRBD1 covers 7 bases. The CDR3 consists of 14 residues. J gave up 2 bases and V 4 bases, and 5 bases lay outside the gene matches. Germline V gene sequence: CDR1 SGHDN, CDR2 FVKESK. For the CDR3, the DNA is TGTGCCAGCAGCCCCGACAGGGATACCTACGAGCAGTACTTC. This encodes CASSPDRDTYEQYF. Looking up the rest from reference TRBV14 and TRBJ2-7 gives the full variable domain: EAGVTQFPSHSVIEKGQTVTLRCDPISGHDNLYWYRRVMGKEIKFLLHFVKESKQDESGMPNNRFLAERTGGTYSTLKVQPAELEDSGVYFCASSPDRDTYEQYFGPGTRLTVT.

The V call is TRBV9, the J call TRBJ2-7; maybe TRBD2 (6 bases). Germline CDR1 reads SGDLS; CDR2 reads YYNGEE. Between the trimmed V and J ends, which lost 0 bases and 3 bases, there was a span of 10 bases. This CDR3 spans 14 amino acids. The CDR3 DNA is TGTGCCAGCAGCGTAGGTGGTAGCGGCTACGAGCAGTACTTC. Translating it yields CASSVGGSGYEQYF.